Included here is one T cell receptor (beta chain) sequence, with context. Antigen specificity is unknown. This sample includes further DNA sequences coding for the same CDR3. The sample originates from a study of Ad26.COV2.S vaccination and SARS-CoV-2 variants. Study results and caveats: Measurements of TCR breadth and depth may have given underestimates of the total T cell responses. The study found higher spike-specific TCR breadth in vaccine than placebo recipients. Whether participants received vaccine or placebo, their non-spike TCR breadth was similar. Breadth, reportedly substantial, characterized the spike-specific CD8+ and CD4+ T cell responses after vaccination.

The CDR3 runs to 13 residues. Per the germline V gene, CDR1 is SEHNR and CDR2 is FQNEAQ (reference sequence). V was cut by 4 bases and J by 5 bases, with 11 bases left in between. Profiling relied on immunoSEQ multiplex PCR, and the TCRdb table lists in-frame clones only, not all of them. The sample holds about 350,000 clones, about 91% seen once. The input for sequencing was peripheral blood, taken after recovery from COVID-19. The sequence was collected from a human donor who had recovered from COVID-19. The gene calls are TRBV7-9 and TRBJ1-1; TRBD1 is a possible D gene (6 bases). The CDR3 bases are TGTGCCAGCAGCTCACAGGGAGGGACTGAAGCTTTCTTT. Encoded protein: CASSSQGGTEAFF.